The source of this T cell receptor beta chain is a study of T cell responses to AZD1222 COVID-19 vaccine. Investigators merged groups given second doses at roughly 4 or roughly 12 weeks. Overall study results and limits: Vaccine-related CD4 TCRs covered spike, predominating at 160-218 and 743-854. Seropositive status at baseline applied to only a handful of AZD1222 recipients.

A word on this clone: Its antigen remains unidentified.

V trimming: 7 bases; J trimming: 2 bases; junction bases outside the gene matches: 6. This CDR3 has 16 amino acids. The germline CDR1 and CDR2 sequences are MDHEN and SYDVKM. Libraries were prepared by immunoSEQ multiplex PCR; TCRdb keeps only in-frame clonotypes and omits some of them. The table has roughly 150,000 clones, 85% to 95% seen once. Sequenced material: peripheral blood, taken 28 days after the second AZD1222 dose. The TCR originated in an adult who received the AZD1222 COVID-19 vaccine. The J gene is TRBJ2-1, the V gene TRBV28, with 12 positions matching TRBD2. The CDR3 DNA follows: TGTGCCAGCAAGACTAGCGGGAGCGAAACCTACAATGAGCAGTTCTTC. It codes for CASKTSGSETYNEQFF.